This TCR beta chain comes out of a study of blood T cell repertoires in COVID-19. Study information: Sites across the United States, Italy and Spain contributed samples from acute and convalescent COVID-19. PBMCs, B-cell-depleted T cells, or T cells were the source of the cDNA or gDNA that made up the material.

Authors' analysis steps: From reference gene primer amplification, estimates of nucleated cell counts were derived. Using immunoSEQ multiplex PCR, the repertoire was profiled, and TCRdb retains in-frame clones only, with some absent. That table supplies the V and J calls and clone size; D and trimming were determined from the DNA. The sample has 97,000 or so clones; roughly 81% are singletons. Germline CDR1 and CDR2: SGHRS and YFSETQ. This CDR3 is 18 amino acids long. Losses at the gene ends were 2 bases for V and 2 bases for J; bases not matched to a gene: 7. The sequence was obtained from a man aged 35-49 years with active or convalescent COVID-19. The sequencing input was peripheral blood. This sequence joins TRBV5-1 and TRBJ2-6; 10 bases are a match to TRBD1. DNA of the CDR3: TGCGCCAGCAGCTTCGGATCCGGGACAGGGGCTGGGGCCAACGTCCTGACTTTC. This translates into CASSFGSGTGAGANVLTF.